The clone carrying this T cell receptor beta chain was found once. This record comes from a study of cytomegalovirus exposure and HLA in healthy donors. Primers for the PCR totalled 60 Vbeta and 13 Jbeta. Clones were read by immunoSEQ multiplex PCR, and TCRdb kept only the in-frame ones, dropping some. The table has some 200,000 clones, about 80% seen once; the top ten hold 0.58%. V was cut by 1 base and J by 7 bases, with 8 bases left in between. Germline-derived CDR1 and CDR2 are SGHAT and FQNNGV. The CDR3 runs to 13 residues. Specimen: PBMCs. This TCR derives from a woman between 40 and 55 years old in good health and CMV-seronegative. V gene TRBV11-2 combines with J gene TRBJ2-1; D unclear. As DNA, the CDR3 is TGTGCCAGCAGCTTAGGACTCAATAATGAGCAGTTCTTC. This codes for CASSLGLNNEQFF.